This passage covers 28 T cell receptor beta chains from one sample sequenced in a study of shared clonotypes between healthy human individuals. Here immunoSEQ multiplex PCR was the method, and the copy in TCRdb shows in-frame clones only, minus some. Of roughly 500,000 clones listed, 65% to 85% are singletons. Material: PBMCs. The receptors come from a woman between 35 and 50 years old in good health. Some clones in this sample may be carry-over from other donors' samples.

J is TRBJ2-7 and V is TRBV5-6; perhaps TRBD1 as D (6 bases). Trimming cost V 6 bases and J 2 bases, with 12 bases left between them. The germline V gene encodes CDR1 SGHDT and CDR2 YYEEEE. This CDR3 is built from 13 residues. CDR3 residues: CASTLKGAYEQYF. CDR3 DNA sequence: TGTGCCAGCACCCTTAAGGGGGCCTACGAGCAGTACTTC.

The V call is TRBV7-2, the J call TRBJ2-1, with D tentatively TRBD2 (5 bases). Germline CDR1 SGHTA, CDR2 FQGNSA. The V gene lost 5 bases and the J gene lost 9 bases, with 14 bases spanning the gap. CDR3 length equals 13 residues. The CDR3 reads CASSPSFRGEQFF. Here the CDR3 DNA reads TGTGCCAGCAGCCCAAGCTTTCGGGGTGAGCAGTTCTTC.

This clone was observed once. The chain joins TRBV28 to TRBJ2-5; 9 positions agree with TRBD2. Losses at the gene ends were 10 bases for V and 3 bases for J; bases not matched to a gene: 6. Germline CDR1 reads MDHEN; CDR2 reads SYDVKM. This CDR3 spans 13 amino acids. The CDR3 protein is CATRLAEKETQYF. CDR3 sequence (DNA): TGTGCCACCAGACTAGCGGAGAAAGAGACCCAGTACTTC.

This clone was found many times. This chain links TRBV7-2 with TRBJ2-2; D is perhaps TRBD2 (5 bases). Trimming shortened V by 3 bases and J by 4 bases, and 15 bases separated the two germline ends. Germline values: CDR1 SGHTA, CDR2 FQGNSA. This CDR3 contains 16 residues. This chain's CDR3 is CASSFSGVKFTGELFF. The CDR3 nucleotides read TGTGCCAGCAGCTTTTCCGGGGTTAAGTTCACCGGGGAGCTGTTTTTT.

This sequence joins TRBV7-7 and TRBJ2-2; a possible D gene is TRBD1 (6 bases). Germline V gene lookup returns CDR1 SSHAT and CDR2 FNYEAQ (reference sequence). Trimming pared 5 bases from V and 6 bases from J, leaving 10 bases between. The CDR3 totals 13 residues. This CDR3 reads CASSADRSGELFF. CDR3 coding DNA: TGTGCCAGCAGCGCAGACAGGTCCGGGGAGCTGTTTTTT.

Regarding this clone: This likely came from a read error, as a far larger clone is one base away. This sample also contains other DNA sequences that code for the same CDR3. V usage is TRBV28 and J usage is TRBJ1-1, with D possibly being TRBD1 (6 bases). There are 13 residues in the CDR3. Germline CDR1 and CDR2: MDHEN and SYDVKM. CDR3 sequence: CASSPGQTREAFF. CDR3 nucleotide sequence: TGTGCTAGCAGCCCTGGACAGACCAGGGAAGCTTTCTTT.

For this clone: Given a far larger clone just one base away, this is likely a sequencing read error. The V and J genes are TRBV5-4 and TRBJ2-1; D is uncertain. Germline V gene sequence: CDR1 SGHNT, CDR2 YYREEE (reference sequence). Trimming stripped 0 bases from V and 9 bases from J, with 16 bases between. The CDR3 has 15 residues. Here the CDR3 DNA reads TGTGCCAGCAGCTTGGGACAATTTGTCCGGACTGAGCAGTTCTTC. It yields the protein CASSLGQFVRTEQFF.

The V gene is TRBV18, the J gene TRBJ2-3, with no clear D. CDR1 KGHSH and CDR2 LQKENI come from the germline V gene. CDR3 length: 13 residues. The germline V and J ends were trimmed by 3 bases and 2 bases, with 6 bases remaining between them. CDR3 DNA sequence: TGTGCCAGCTCACCGACCAACACAGATACGCAGTATTTT. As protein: CASSPTNTDTQYF.

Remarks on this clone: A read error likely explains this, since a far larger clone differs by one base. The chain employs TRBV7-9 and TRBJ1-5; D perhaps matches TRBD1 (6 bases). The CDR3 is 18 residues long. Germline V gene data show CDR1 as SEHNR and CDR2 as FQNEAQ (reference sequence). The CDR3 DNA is TGTGCCAGCAGCTTGGTAGGAGGGGGACTTACGAGCAATCAGCTCCAGCATTTT. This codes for CASSLVGGGLTSNQLQHF.

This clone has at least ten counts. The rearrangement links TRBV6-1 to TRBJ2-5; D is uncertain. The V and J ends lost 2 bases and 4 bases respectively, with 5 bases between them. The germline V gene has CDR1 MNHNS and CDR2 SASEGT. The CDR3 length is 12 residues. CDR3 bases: TGTGCCAGCAGTGAAATAAGAGAGACCCAGTACTTC. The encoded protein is CASSEIRETQYF.

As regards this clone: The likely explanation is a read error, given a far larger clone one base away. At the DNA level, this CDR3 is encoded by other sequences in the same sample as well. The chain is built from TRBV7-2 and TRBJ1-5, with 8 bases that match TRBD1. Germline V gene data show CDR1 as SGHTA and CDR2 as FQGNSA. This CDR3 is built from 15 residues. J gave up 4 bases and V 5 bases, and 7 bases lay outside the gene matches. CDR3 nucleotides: TGTGCCAGCAGCCCAGGACAGGGAACAAATCAGCCCCAGCATTTT. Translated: CASSPGQGTNQPQHF.

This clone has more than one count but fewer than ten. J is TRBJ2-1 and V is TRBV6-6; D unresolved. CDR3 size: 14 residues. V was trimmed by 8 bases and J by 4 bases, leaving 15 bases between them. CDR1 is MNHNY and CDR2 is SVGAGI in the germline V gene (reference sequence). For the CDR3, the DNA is TGTGCCAGCGCAGGATCCGCCCGGTACAATGAGCAGTTCTTC. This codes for CASAGSARYNEQFF.

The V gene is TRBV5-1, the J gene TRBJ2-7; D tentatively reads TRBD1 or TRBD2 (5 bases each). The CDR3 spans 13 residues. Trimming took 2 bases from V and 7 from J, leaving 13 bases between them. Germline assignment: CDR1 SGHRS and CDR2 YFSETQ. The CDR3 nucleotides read TGCGCCAGCAGCTTCGAGGGGTTGGGGGAGCAGTACTTC. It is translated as CASSFEGLGEQYF.

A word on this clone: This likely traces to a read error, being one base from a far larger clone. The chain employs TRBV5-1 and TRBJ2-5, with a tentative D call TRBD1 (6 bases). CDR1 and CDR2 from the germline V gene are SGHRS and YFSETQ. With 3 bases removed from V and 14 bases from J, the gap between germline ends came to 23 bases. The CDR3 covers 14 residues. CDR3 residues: CASSWDTGVSDHYF. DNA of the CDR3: TGCGCCAGCAGCTGGGACACCGGCGTGAGTGACCATTACTTC.

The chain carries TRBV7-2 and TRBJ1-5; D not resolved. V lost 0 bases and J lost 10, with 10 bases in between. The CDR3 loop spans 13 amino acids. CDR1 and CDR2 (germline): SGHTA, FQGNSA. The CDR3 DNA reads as TGTGCCAGCAGCTTAGCGTCACATCCCCCCCAGCATTTT. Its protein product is CASSLASHPPQHF.

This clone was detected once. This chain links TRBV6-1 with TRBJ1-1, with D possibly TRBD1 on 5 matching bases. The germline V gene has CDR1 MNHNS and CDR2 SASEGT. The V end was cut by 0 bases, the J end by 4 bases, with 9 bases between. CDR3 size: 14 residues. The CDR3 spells CASSEAPGPTEAFF. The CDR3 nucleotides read TGTGCCAGCAGTGAAGCACCGGGGCCCACTGAAGCTTTCTTT.

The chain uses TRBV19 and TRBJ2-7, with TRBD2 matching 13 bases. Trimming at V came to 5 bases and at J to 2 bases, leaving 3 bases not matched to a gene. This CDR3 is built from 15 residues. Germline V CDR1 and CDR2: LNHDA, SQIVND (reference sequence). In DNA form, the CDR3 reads TGTGCCAGTAGTTACGGGACTAGCGGGGCCTACGAGCAGTACTTC. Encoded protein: CASSYGTSGAYEQYF.

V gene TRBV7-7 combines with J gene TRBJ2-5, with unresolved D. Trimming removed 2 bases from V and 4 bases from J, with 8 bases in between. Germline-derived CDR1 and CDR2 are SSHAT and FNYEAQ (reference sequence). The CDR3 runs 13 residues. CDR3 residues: CASSLSPRETQYF. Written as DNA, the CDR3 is TGTGCCAGCAGCTTAAGTCCCCGAGAGACCCAGTACTTC.

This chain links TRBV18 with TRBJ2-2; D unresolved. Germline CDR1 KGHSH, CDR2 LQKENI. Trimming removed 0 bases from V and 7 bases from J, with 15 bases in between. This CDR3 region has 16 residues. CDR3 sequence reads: CASSPPSARSIGELFF. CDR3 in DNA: TGTGCCAGCTCACCACCGTCGGCTAGAAGCATCGGGGAGCTGTTTTTT.

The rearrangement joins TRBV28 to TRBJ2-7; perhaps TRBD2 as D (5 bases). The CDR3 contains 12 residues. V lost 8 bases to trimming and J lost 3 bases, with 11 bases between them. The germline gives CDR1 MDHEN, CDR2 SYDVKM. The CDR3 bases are TGTGCCAGCGGAAGCGGATACTACGAGCAGTACTTC. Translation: CASGSGYYEQYF.

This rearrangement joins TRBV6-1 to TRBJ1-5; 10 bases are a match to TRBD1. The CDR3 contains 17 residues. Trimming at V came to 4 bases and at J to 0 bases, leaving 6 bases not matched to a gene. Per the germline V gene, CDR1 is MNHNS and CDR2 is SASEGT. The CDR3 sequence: CASSGDRGGGSNQPQHF. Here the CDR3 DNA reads TGTGCCAGCAGTGGGGACAGGGGTGGCGGTAGCAATCAGCCCCAGCATTTT.

The DNA of the CDR3 is TGTGCCAGCAGCTCCACGGGACAGCCTTCGGGTGGCTACACCTTC. Translation gives CASSSTGQPSGGYTF. The chain combines TRBV5-5 with TRBJ1-2; 7 bases agree with TRBD1. Germline CDR1 and CDR2: SGHKS and YYEKEE (reference sequence). After removal of 3 bases from V and 7 bases from J, the junction contained 12 bases not matched to a gene. The CDR3 contains 15 residues.

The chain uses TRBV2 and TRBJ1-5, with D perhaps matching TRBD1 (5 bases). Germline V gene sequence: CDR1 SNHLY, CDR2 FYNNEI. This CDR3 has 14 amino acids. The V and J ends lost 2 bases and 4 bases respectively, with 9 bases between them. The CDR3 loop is CASSETGRNQPQHF. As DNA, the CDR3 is TGTGCCAGCAGTGAAACAGGAAGAAATCAGCCCCAGCATTTT.

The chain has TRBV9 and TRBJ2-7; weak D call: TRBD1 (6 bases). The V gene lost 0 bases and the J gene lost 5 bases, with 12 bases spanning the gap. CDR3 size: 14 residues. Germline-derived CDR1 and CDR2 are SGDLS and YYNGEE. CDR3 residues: CASSVVQGSDEQYF. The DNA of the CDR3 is TGTGCCAGCAGCGTAGTCCAGGGGAGCGACGAGCAGTACTTC.

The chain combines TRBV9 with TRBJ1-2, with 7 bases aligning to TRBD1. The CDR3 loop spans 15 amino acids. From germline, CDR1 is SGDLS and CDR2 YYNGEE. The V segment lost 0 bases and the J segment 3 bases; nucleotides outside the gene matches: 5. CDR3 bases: TGTGCCAGCAGCGTAGAAGGTCAGGGGGACTATGGCTACACCTTC. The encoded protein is CASSVEGQGDYGYTF.

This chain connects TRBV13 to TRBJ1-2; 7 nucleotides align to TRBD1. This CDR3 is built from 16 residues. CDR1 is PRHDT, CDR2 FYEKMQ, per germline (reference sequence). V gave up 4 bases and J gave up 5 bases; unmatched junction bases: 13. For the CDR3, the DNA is TGTGCCAGCAGCTCATCCGGGACAGCTATTCCGTATGGCTACACCTTC. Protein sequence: CASSSSGTAIPYGYTF.

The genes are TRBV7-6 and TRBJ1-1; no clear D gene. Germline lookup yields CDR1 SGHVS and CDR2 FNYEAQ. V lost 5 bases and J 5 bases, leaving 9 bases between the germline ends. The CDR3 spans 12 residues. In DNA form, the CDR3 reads TGTGCCAGCAGCCCGGCCTTGACTGAAGCTTTCTTT. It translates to CASSPALTEAFF.

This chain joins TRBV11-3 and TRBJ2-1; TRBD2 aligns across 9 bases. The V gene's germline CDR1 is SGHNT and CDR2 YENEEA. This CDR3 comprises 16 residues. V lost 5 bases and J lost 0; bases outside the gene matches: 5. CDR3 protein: CASSINSGSSYNEQFF. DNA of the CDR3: TGTGCCAGCAGCATCAATAGCGGGAGCTCCTACAATGAGCAGTTCTTC.